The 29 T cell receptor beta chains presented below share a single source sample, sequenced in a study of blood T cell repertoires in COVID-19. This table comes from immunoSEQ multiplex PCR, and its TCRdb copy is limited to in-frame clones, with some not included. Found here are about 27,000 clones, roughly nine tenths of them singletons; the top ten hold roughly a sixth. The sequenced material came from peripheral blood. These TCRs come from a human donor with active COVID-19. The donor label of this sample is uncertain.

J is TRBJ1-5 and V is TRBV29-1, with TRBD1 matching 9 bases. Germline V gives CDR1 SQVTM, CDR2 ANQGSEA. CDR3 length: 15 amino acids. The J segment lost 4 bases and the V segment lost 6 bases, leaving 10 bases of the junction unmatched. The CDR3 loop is CSVTGTGLENQPQHF. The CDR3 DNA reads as TGCAGCGTCACCGGGACAGGGTTGGAAAATCAGCCCCAGCATTTT.

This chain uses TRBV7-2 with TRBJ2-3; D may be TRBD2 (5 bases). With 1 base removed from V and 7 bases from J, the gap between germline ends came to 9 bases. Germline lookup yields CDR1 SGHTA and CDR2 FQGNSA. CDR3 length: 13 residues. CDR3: CASSLGGLNTQYF. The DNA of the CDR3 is TGTGCCAGCAGCTTAGGAGGGCTGAATACGCAGTATTTT.

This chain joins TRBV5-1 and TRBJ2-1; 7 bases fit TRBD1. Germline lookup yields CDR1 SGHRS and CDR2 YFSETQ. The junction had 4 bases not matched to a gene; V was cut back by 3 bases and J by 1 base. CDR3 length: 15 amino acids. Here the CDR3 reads CASSSLTGSYNEQFF. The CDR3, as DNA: TGCGCCAGCAGCTCCTTGACAGGGTCCTACAATGAGCAGTTCTTC.

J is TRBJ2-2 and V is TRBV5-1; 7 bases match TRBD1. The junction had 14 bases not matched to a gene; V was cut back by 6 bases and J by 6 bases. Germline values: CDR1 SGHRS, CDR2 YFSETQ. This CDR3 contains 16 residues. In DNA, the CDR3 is TGCGCCAGCACCCTGGCGCCCGACAGGGTCTCCGGGGAGCTGTTTTTT. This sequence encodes CASTLAPDRVSGELFF.

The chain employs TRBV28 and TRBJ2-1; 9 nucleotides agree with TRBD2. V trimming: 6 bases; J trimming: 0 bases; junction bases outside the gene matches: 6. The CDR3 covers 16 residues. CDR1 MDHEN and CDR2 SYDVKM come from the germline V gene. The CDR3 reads CASRIAGASSYNEQFF. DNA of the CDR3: TGTGCCAGCAGAATAGCGGGAGCGAGCTCCTACAATGAGCAGTTCTTC.

The CDR3 reads CASSWVLTGGAGTEAFF. In nucleotides, the CDR3 is TGTGCCAGCAGTTGGGTACTGACAGGGGGCGCCGGCACTGAAGCTTTCTTT. The chain links TRBV28 to TRBJ1-1; TRBD1 matches at 10 bases. J was trimmed by 4 bases and V by 4 bases; bases with no gene match: 12. The CDR3 has 17 amino acids. Germline CDR1 MDHEN, CDR2 SYDVKM.

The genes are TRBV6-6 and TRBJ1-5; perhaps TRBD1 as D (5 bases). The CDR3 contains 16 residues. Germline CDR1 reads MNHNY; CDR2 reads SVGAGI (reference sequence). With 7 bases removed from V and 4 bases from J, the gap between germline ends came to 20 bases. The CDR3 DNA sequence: TGTGCCAGCACTTTAGGTCCCCGGACAAAAAATCAGCCCCAGCATTTT. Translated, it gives CASTLGPRTKNQPQHF.

The CDR3 nucleotides read TGTGCCAGCAGTAACCCCGGGACAGGGCACGAGCAGTACTTC. Translated: CASSNPGTGHEQYF. The V gene is TRBV6-5, the J gene TRBJ2-7; the match to TRBD1 covers 9 bases. The junction had 7 bases not matched to a gene; V was cut back by 5 bases and J by 5 bases. This CDR3 has 14 residues. The germline gives CDR1 MNHEY, CDR2 SVGAGI.

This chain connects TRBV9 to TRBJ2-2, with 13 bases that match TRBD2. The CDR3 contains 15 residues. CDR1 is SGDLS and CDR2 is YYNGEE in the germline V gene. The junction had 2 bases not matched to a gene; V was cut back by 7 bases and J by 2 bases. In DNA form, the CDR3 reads TGTGCCAGCGGACTAGCGGGAGCTAACACCGGGGAGCTGTTTTTT. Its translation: CASGLAGANTGELFF. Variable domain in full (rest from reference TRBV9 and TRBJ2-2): DSGVTQTPKHLITATGQRVTLRCSPRSGDLSVYWYQQSLDQGLQFLIQYYNGEERAKGNILERFSAQQFPDLHSELNLSSLELGDSALYFCASGLAGANTGELFFGEGSRLTVL.

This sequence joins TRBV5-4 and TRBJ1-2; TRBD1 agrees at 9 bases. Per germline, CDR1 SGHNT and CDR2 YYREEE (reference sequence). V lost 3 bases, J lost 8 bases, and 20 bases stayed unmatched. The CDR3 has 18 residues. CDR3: CASSSGQTGGTGLRGYTF. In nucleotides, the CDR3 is TGTGCCAGCAGCTCCGGGCAGACAGGGGGAACTGGACTACGGGGCTACACCTTC.

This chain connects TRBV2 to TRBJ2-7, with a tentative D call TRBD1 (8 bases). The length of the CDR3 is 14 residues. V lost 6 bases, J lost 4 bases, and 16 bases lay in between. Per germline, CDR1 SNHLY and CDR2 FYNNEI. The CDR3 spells CASRLNRGGYEQYF. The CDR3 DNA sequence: TGTGCCAGCAGATTAAACAGGGGGGGGTACGAGCAGTACTTC.

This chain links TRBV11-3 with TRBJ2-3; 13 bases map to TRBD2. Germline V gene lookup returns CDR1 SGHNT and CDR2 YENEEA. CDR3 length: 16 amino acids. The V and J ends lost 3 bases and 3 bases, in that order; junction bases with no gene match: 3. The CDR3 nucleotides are TGTGCCAGCAGCTTCGGGACTAGCGGGGCGACAGATACGCAGTATTTT. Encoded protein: CASSFGTSGATDTQYF.

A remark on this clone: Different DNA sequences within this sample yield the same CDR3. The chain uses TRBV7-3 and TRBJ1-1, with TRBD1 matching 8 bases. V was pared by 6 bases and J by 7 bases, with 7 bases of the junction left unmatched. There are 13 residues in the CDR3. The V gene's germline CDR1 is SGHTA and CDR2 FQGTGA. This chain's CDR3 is CASSPGTGGEAFF. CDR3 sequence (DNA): TGTGCCAGCAGTCCCGGGACAGGAGGTGAAGCTTTCTTT.

The CDR3 is CASSPRDRGGTEAFF. The CDR3 DNA is TGTGCCAGCAGCCCACGGGACAGGGGCGGCACTGAAGCTTTCTTT. This chain links TRBV9 with TRBJ1-1; 10 bases are a match to TRBD1. V lost 4 bases, J lost 4 bases, and 7 bases stayed unmatched. CDR1 SGDLS and CDR2 YYNGEE come from the germline V gene. The CDR3 loop spans 15 amino acids.

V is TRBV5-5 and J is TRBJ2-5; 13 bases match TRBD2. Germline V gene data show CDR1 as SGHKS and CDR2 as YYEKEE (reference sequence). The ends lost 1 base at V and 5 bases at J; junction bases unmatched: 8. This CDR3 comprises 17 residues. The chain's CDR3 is CASSLWGTSGRGETQYF. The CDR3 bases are TGTGCCAGCAGCTTGTGGGGAACTAGCGGGAGGGGGGAGACCCAGTACTTC. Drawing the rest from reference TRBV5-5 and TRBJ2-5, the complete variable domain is DAGVTQSPTHLIKTRGQQVTLRCSPISGHKSVSWYQQVLGQGPQFIFQYYEKEERGRGNFPDRFSARQFPNYSSELNVNALLLGDSALYLCASSLWGTSGRGETQYFGPGTRLLVL.

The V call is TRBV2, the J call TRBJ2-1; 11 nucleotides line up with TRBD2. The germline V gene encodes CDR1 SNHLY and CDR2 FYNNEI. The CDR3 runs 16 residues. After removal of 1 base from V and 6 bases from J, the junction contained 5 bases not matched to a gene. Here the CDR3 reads CASSEGSGGAFNEQFF. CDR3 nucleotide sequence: TGTGCCAGCAGTGAAGGTAGCGGGGGGGCTTTCAATGAGCAGTTCTTC.

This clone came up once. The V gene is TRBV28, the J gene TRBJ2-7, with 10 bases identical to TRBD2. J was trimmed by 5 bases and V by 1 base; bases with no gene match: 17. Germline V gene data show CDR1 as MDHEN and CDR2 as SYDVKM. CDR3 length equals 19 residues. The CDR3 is CASSLSPGGEAGGYHEQYF. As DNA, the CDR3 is TGTGCCAGCAGTTTATCCCCAGGGGGAGAAGCGGGAGGGTACCACGAGCAGTACTTC. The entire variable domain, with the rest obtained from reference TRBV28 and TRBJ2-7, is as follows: DVKVTQSSRYLVKRTGEKVFLECVQDMDHENMFWYRQDPGLGLRLIYFSYDVKMKEKGDIPEGYSVSREKKERFSLILESASTNQTSMYLCASSLSPGGEAGGYHEQYFGPGTRLTVT.

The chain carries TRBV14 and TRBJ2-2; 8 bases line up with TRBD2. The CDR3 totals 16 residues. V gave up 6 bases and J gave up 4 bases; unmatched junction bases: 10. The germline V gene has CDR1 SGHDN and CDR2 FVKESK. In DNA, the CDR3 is TGTGCCAGCAGACGGAGCGGGGGAGGCGGCACCGGGGAGCTGTTTTTT. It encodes CASRRSGGGGTGELFF.

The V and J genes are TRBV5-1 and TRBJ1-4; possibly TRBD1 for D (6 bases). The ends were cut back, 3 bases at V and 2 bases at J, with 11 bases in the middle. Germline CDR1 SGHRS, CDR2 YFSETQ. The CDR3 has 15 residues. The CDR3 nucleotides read TGCGCCAGCAGCTGGGGAACAGGGACTAATGAAAAACTGTTTTTT. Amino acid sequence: CASSWGTGTNEKLFF.

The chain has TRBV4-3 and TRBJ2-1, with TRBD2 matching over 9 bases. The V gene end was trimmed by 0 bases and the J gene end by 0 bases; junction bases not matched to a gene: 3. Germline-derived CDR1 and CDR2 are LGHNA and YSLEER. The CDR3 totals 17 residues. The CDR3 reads CASSQEAAGGSYNEQFF. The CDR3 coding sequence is TGCGCCAGCAGCCAAGAGGCAGCGGGGGGCTCCTACAATGAGCAGTTCTTC.

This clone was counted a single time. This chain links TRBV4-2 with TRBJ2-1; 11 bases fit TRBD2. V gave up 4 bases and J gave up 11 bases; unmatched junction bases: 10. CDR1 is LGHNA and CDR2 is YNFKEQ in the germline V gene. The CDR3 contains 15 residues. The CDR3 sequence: CASSPRGLAGGQQFF. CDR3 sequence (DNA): TGTGCCAGCAGCCCCAGGGGGCTAGCGGGGGGCCAGCAGTTCTTC.

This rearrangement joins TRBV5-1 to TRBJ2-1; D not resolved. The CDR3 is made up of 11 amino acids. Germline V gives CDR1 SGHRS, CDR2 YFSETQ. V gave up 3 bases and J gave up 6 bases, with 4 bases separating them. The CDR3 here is CASSSLNEQFF. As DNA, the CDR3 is TGCGCCAGCAGCTCCCTCAATGAGCAGTTCTTC.

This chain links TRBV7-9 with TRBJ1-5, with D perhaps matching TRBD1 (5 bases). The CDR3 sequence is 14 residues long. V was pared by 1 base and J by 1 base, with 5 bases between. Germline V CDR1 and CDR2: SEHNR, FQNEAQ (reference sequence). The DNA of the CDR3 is TGTGCCAGCAGCTTAGAGGGGAGCAATCAGCCCCAGCATTTT. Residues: CASSLEGSNQPQHF.

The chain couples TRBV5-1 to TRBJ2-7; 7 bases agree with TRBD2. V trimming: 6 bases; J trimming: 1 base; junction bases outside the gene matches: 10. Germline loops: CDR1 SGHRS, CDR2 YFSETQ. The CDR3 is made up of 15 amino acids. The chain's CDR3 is CASTPGLAVSYEQYF. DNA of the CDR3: TGCGCCAGCACCCCCGGGCTAGCGGTATCCTACGAGCAGTACTTC.

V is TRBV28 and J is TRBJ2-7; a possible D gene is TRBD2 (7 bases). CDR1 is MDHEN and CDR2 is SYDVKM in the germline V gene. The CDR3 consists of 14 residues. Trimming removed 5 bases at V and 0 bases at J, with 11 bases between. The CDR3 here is CASSRGGSSYEQYF. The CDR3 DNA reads TGTGCCAGCAGTAGGGGGGGAAGCTCCTACGAGCAGTACTTC.

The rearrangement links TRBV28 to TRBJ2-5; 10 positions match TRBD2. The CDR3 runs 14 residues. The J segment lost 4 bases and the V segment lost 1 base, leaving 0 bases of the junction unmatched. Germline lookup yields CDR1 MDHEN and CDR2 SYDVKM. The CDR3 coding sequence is TGTGCCAGCAGTTTATTAGCGGGGGGAGAGACCCAGTACTTC. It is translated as CASSLLAGGETQYF.

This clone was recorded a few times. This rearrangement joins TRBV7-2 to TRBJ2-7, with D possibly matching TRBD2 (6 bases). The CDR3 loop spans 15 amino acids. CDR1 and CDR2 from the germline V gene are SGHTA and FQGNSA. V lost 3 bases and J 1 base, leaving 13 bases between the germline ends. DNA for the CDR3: TGTGCCAGCAGCTTGCGGTCTAGCGAATCCTACGAGCAGTACTTC. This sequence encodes CASSLRSSESYEQYF.

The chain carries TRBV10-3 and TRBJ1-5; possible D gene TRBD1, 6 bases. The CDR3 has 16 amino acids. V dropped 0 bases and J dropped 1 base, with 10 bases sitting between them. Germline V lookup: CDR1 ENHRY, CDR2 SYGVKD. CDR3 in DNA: TGTGCCATCAGTGAGTCGGGCAGGGGAAGCAATCAGCCCCAGCATTTT. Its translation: CAISESGRGSNQPQHF.

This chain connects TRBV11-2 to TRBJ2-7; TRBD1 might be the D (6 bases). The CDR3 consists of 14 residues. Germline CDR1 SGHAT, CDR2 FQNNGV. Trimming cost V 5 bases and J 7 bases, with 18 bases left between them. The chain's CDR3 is CASSPVQGWGEQYF. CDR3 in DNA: TGTGCCAGCAGCCCGGTGCAGGGGTGGGGGGAGCAGTACTTC.